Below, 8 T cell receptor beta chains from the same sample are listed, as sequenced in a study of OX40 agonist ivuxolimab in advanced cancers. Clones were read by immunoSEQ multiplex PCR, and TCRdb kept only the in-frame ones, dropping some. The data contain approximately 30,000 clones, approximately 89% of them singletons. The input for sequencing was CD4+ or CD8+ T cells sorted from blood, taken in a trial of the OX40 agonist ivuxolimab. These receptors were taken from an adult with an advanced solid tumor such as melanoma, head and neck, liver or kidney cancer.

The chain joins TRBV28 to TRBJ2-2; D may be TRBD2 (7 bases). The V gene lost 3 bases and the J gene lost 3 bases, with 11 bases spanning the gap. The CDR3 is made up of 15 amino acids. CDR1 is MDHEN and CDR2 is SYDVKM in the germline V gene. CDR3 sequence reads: CASSLGGAHTGELFF. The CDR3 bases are TGTGCCAGCAGTTTGGGGGGGGCACACACCGGGGAGCTGTTTTTT.

The CDR3 here is CASEVPRGNEQFF. CDR3 DNA sequence: TGTGCCAGCGAGGTCCCTAGAGGCAATGAGCAGTTCTTC. V usage is TRBV28 and J usage is TRBJ2-1, with D unclear. Germline CDR1 MDHEN, CDR2 SYDVKM. Trimming took off 8 bases at V and 6 bases at J, with 14 bases between the two ends. This CDR3 is 13 amino acids long.

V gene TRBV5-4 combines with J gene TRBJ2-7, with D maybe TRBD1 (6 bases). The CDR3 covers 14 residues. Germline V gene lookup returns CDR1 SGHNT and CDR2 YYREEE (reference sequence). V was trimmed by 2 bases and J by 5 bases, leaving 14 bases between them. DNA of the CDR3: TGTGCCAGCAGCTTTAGGGGGAGCCCCGACGAGCAGTACTTC. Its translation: CASSFRGSPDEQYF.

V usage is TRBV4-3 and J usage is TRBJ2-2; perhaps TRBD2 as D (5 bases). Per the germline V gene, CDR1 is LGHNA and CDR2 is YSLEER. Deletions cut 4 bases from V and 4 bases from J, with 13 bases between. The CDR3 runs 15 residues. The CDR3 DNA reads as TGCGCCAGCAGCCCCGTCGGAGGTAGCACCGGGGAGCTGTTTTTT. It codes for CASSPVGGSTGELFF.

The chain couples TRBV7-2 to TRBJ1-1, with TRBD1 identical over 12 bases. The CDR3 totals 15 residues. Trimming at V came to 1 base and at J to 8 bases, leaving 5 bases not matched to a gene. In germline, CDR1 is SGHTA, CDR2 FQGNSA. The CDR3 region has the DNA TGTGCCAGCAGCTTAGATGGGACAGGGGGCGCCGAAGCTTTCTTT. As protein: CASSLDGTGGAEAFF.

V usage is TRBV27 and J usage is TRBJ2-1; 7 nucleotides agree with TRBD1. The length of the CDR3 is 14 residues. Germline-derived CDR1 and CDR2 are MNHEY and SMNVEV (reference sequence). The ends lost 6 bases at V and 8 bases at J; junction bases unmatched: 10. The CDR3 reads CASRRGQEWDEQFF. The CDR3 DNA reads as TGTGCCAGCAGAAGGGGGCAGGAATGGGATGAGCAGTTCTTC.

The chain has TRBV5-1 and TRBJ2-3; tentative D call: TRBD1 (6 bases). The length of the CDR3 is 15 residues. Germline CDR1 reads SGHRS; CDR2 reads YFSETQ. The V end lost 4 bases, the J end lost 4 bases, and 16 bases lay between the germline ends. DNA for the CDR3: TGCGCCAGCAGCCTCACAGGGAGTTGGGCAGATACGCAGTATTTT. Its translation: CASSLTGSWADTQYF.

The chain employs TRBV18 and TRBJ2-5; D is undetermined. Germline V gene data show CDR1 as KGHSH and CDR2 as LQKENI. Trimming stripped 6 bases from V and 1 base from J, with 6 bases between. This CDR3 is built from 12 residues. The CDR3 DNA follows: TGTGCCAGCTCGGCCCTCCAAGAGACCCAGTACTTC. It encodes CASSALQETQYF. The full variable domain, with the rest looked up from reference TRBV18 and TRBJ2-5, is NAGVMQNPRHLVRRRGQEARLRCSPMKGHSHVYWYRQLPEEGLKFMVYLQKENIIDESGMPKERFSAEFPKEGPSILRIQQVVRGDSAAYFCASSALQETQYFGPGTRLLVL.